This T cell receptor beta chain was sequenced in a study of blood T cell repertoires in COVID-19. Study overall: Specimens from acute and convalescent COVID-19 originated in the United States, Italy and Spain. In each case, the material was cDNA or gDNA derived from T cells, B-cell-depleted T cells, or PBMCs.

Per the study methods: Scientists estimated how many nucleated cells there were by amplifying reference gene primers. The data were produced by immunoSEQ multiplex PCR, yet TCRdb's version contains in-frame clones alone and is incomplete. D and trimming were read from the DNA, whereas the V and J calls and clone size are those reported in that table. The table shows about 130,000 clones, with approximately 78% occurring only once. This CDR3 is 15 amino acids long. The clonotype was recovered from a man aged 55 to 69 who had recovered from COVID-19. This sequence joins TRBV21-1 and TRBJ1-5. TRBV21-1 is a pseudogene segment. Sequenced input: peripheral blood. The chain's CDR3 is CASSRRRRINQPQHF. CDR3 DNA: TGTGCCAGCAGCAGGAGGCGGAGGATCAATCAGCCCCAGCATTTT.